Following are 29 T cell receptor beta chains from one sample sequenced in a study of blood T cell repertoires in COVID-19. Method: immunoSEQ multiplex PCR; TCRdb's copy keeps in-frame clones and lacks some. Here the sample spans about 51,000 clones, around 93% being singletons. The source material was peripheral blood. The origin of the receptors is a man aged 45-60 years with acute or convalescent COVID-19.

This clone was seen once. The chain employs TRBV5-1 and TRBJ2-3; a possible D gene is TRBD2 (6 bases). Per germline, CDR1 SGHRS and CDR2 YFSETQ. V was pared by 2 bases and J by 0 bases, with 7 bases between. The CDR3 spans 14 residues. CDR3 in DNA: TGCGCCAGCAGCTTCGGGACTAGCACAGATACGCAGTATTTT. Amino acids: CASSFGTSTDTQYF.

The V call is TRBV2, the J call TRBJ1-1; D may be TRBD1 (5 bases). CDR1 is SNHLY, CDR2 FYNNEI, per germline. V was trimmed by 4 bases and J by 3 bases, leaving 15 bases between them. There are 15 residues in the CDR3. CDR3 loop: CASSVGRKGDTEAFF. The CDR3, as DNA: TGTGCCAGCAGTGTAGGCCGTAAAGGGGACACTGAAGCTTTCTTT.

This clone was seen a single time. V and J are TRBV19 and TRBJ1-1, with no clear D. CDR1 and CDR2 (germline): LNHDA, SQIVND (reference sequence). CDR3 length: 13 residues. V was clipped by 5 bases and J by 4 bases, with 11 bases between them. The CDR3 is CASSSPLSTEAFF. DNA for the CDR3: TGTGCCAGTAGTTCCCCGTTGTCCACTGAAGCTTTCTTT.

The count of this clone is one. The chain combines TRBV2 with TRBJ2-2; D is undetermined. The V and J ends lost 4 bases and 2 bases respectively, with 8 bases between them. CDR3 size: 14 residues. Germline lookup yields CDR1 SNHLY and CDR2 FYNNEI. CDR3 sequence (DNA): TGTGCCAGCAGTGCCCAGGTCAACACCGGGGAGCTGTTTTTT. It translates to CASSAQVNTGELFF.

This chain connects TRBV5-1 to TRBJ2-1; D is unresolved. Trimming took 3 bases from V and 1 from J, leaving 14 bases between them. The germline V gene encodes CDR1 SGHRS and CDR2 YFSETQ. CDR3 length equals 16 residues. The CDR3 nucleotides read TGCGCCAGCAGCTCGTTAGCCGAACCGTCCTACAATGAGCAGTTCTTC. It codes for CASSSLAEPSYNEQFF.

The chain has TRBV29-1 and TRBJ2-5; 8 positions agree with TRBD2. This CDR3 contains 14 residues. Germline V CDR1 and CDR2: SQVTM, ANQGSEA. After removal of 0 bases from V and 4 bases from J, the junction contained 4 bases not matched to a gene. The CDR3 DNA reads TGCAGCGTTGAAGAATGGGCGGGGGGAGAGACCCAGTACTTC. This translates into CSVEEWAGGETQYF. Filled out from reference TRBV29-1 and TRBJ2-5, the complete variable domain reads SAVISQKPSRDICQRGTSLTIQCQVDSQVTMMFWYRQQPGQSLTLIATANQGSEATYESGFVIDKFPISRPNLTFSTLTVSNMSPEDSSIYLCSVEEWAGGETQYFGPGTRLLVL.

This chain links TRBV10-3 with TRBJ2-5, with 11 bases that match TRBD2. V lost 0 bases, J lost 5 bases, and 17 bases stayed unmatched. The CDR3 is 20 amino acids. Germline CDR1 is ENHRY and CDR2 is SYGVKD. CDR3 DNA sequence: TGTGCCATCAGTGAGTCCCTCCTAGCGGGGGGCGACCCCAACCGGGAGACCCAGTACTTC. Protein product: CAISESLLAGGDPNRETQYF.

As DNA, the CDR3 is TGTGCCACCAGTGATTTAGACAAGAACTATGGCTACACCTTC. This translates into CATSDLDKNYGYTF. This chain joins TRBV24-1 and TRBJ1-2; D is undetermined. Germline loops: CDR1 KGHDR, CDR2 SFDVKD. The CDR3 runs 14 residues. V lost 1 base and J 2 bases, leaving 7 bases between the germline ends.

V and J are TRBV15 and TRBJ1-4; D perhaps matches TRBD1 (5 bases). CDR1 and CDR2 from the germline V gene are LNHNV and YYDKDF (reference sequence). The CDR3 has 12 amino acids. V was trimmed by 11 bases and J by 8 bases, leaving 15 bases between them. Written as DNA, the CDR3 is TGTGCCTATCGCAGGGAGGAGGAAAAACTGTTTTTT. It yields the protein CAYRREEEKLFF. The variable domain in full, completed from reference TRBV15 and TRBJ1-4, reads DAMVIQNPRYQVTQFGKPVTLSCSQTLNHNVMYWYQQKSSQAPKLLFHYYDKDFNNEADTPDNFQSRRPNTSFCFLDIRSPGLGDTAMYLCAYRREEEKLFFGSGTQLSVL.

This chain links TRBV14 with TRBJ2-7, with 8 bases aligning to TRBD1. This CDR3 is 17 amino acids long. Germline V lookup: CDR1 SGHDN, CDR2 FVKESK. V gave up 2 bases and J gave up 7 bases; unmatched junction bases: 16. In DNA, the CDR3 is TGTGCCAGCAGCCAAAGCCCGACCGACAGGGGCAAATTAGAGCAGTACTTC. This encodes CASSQSPTDRGKLEQYF.

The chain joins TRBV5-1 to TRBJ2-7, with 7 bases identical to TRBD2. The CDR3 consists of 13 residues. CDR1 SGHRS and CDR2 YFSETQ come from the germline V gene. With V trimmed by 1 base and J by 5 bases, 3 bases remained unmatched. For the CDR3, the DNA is TGCGCCAGCAGCTTGTTGGGGAGGGACGAGCAGTACTTC. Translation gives CASSLLGRDEQYF. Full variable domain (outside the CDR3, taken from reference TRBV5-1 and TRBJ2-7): KAGVTQTPRYLIKTRGQQVTLSCSPISGHRSVSWYQQTPGQGLQFLFEYFSETQRNKGNFPGRFSGRQFSNSRSEMNVSTLELGDSALYLCASSLLGRDEQYFGPGTRLTVT.

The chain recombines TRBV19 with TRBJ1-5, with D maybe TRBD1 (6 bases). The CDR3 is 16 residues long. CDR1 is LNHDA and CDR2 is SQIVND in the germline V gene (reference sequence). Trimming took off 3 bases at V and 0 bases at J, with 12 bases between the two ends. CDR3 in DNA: TGTGCCAGTAGTATCAAAGGGGGTAATAGCAATCAGCCCCAGCATTTT. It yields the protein CASSIKGGNSNQPQHF.

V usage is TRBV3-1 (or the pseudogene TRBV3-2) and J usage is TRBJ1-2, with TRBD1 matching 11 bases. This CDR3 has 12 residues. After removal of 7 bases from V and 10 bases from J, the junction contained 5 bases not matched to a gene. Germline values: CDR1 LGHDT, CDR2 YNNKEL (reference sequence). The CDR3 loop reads CASTRTGGDYTF. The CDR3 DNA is TGTGCCAGCACCCGGACAGGGGGCGACTACACCTTC.

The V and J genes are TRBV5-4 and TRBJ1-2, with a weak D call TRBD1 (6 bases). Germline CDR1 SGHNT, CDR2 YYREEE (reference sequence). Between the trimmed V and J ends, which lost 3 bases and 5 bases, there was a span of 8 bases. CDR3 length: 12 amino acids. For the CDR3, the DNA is TGTGCCAGCAGCTCCGGGACATATGGCTACACCTTC. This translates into CASSSGTYGYTF.

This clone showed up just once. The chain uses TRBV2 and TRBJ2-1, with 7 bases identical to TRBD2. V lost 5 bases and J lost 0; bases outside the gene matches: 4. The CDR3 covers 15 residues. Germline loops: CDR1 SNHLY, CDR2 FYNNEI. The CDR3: CASSPSGPSYNEQFF. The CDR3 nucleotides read TGTGCCAGCAGTCCTAGCGGTCCCTCCTACAATGAGCAGTTCTTC. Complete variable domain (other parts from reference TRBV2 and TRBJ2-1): EPEVTQTPSHQVTQMGQEVILRCVPISNHLYFYWYRQILGQKVEFLVSFYNNEISEKSEIFDDQFSVERPDGSNFTLKIRSTKLEDSAMYFCASSPSGPSYNEQFFGPGTRLTVL.

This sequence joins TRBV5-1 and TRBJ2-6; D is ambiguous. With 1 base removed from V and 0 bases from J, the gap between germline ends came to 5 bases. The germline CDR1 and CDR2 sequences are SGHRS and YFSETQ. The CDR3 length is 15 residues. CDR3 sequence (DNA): TGCGCCAGCAGCTTGACTAACTCTGGGGCCAACGTCCTGACTTTC. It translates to CASSLTNSGANVLTF. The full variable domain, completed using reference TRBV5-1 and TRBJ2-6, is KAGVTQTPRYLIKTRGQQVTLSCSPISGHRSVSWYQQTPGQGLQFLFEYFSETQRNKGNFPGRFSGRQFSNSRSEMNVSTLELGDSALYLCASSLTNSGANVLTFGAGSRLTVL.

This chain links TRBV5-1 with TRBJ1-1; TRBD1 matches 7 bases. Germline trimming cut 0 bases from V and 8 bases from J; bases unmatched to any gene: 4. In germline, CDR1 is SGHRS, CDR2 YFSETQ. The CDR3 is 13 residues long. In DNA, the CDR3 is TGCGCCAGCAGCTTGGGACAGGGAGGAGAAGCTTTCTTT. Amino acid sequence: CASSLGQGGEAFF.

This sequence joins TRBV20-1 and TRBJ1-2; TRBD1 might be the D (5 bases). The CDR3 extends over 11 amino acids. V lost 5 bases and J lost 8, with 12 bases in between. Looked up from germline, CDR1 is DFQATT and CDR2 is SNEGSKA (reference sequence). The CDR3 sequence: CSAVDSSGYTF. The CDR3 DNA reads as TGCAGTGCTGTCGACAGTTCGGGCTACACCTTC.

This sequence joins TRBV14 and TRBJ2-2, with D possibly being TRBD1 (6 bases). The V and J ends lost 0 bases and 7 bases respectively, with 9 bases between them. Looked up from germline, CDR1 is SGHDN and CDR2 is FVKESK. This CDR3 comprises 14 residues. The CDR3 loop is CASSQDSGVGELFF. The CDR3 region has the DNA TGTGCCAGCAGCCAAGATTCAGGGGTCGGGGAGCTGTTTTTT.

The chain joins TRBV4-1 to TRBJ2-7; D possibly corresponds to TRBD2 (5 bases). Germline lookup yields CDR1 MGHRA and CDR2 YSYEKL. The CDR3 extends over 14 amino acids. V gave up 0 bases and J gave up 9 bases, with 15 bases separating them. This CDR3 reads CASSQDPAASGQYF. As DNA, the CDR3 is TGCGCCAGCAGCCAAGATCCGGCAGCCAGCGGGCAGTACTTC.

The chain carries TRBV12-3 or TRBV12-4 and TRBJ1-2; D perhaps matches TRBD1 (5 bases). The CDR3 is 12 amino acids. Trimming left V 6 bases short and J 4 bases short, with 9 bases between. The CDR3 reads CASREQGYGYTF. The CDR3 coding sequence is TGTGCCAGCAGGGAGCAGGGCTATGGCTACACCTTC.

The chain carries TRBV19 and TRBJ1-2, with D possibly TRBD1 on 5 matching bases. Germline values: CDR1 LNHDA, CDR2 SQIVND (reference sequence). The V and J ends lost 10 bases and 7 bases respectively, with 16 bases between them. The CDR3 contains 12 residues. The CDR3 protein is CATSGGRGGYTF. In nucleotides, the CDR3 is TGTGCCACCTCCGGGGGGAGGGGTGGCTACACCTTC.

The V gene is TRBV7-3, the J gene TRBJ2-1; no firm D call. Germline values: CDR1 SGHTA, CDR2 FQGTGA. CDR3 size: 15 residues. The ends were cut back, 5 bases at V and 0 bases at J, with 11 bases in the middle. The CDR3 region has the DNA TGTGCCAGCAGCCAAGGTCCTAGCTCCTACAATGAGCAGTTCTTC. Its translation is CASSQGPSSYNEQFF.

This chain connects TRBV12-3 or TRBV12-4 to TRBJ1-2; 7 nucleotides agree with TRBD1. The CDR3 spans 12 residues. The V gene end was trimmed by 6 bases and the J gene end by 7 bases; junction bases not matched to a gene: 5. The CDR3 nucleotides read TGTGCCAGCAGAACAGGGGACTCTGGCTACACCTTC. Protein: CASRTGDSGYTF.

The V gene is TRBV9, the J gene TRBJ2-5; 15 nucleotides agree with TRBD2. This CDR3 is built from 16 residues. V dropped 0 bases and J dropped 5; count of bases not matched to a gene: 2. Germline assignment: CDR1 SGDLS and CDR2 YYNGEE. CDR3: CASSVVGTSGGETQYF. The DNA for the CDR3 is TGTGCCAGCAGCGTAGTCGGGACTAGCGGGGGGGAGACCCAGTACTTC.

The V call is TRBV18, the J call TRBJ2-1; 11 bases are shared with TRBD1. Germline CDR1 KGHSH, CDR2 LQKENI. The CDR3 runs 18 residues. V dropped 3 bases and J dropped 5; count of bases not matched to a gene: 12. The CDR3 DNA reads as TGTGCCAGCTCACCTGGGACAGGGGGTTCGAGGGCTCACAATGAGCAGTTCTTC. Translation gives CASSPGTGGSRAHNEQFF.

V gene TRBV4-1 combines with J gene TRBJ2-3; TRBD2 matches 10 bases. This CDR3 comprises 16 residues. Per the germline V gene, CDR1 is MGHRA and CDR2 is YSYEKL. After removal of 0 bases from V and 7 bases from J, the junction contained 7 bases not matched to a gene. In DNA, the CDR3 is TGCGCCAGCAGCCAAGATTCAGCGGGGGGGCGAAATACGCAGTATTTT. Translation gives CASSQDSAGGRNTQYF.

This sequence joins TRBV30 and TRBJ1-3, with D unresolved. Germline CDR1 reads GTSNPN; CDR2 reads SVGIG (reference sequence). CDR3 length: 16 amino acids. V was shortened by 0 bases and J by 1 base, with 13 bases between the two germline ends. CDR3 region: CAWSVLRRASGNTIYF. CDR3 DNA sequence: TGTGCCTGGAGTGTACTCAGGAGGGCTTCTGGAAACACCATATATTTT.

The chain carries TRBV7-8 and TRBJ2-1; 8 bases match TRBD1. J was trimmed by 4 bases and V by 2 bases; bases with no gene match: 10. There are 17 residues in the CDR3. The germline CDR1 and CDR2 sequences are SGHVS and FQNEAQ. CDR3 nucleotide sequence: TGTGCCAGCAGCTTATGGGAAGGGACAGGCCGGTACAATGAGCAGTTCTTC. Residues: CASSLWEGTGRYNEQFF.